These 20 T cell receptor beta chains share one sample of origin, sequenced in a study of shared clonotypes between healthy human individuals (dated by TCRdb to 2020 to 2021). The library relied on the immunoSEQ multiplex PCR assay. TCRdb holds this immuneACCESS table with in-frame rearrangements only. Some clones are missing; in checked studies, unresolved V genes explain under half, and the rest has no known cause. For this sample the table gives roughly 2.2 million clones, of which around 90% were detected only once. Jointly, the top ten make up 0.37% of the sample. Sequenced: naive CD4+ T cells from PBMCs. This specimen's cell subset or site label, interpreted: CD45RA+ positively selected. The receptors originated from a man aged 18-30 years in good health. Some clones in this sample may be carry-over from other donors' samples.

The chain joins TRBV4-3 to TRBJ1-1, with no clear D. The germline CDR1 and CDR2 sequences are LGHNA and YSLEER. The CDR3 spans 19 residues. V shed 0 bases and J shed 0 bases, with 20 bases lying between them. The CDR3 bases are TGCGCCAGCAGCCAAGATCTCGGCACTAGCCCCCCCATGAACACTGAAGCTTTCTTT. Its translation is CASSQDLGTSPPMNTEAFF.

A note on this clone: The sample has other DNA sequences that encode this CDR3 too. J is TRBJ1-5 and V is TRBV5-1; D possibly corresponds to TRBD1 (6 bases). V was cut by 0 bases and J by 1 base, with 11 bases left in between. The CDR3 consists of 16 residues. Germline CDR1 is SGHRS and CDR2 is YFSETQ. CDR3 protein: CASSLGVRGSNQPQHF. As DNA, the CDR3 is TGCGCCAGCAGCTTGGGAGTCAGGGGAAGCAATCAGCCCCAGCATTTT.

The CDR3: CASSSNTQGFGQETQYF. Here the CDR3 DNA reads TGTGCCAGCAGTTCCAATACACAGGGTTTTGGACAAGAGACCCAGTACTTC. The rearrangement uses TRBV28 and TRBJ2-5, with D possibly TRBD1 on 6 matching bases. The CDR3 sequence is 17 residues long. The germline V and J ends were trimmed by 4 bases and 2 bases, with 20 bases remaining between them. Germline V CDR1 and CDR2: MDHEN, SYDVKM.

The CDR3 nucleotides are TGTGCCAGCAGTTTATCCAGGACTAGCGGGAGGTCCACAGATACGCAGTATTTT. Translating gives CASSLSRTSGRSTDTQYF. The chain has TRBV27 and TRBJ2-3, with 14 positions matching TRBD2. This CDR3 comprises 18 residues. V dropped 0 bases and J dropped 2; count of bases not matched to a gene: 4. Germline CDR1 MNHEY, CDR2 SMNVEV (reference sequence).

This chain uses TRBV18 with TRBJ2-5; tentative D call: TRBD2 (5 bases). CDR1 KGHSH and CDR2 LQKENI come from the germline V gene. V dropped 3 bases and J dropped 2 bases, with 10 bases sitting between them. There are 14 residues in the CDR3. CDR3 in DNA: TGTGCCAGCTCACCCCTCGGGGATCAAGAGACCCAGTACTTC. Its translation: CASSPLGDQETQYF.

This clone has just one count. The chain combines TRBV9 with TRBJ2-5; D is undetermined. V lost 0 bases to trimming and J lost 5 bases, with 17 bases between them. Germline-derived CDR1 and CDR2 are SGDLS and YYNGEE. This CDR3 region has 16 residues. The CDR3 spells CASSVAPGLGRETQYF. As DNA, the CDR3 is TGTGCCAGCAGCGTAGCCCCCGGGCTAGGTAGGGAGACCCAGTACTTC.

V usage is TRBV7-9 and J usage is TRBJ2-1; 8 bases map to TRBD2. The germline V gene has CDR1 SEHNR and CDR2 FQNEAQ (reference sequence). The CDR3 contains 16 residues. The V segment lost 4 bases and the J segment 7 bases; nucleotides outside the gene matches: 12. In nucleotides, the CDR3 is TGTGCCAGCAGCTCATTAGCGGGATTTTATAGGAATGAGCAGTTCTTC. This encodes CASSSLAGFYRNEQFF.

The chain couples TRBV20-1 to TRBJ1-1; D uncertain. Germline CDR1 DFQATT, CDR2 SNEGSKA (reference sequence). The CDR3 sequence is 11 residues long. Between the trimmed V and J ends, which lost 5 bases and 12 bases, there was a span of 16 bases. The CDR3 bases are TGCAGTGCTTCGCCCTGGGCAGACTCTTTCTTT. It is translated as CSASPWADSFF.

Only one count was recorded for this clone. The J gene is TRBJ2-7, the V gene TRBV29-1, with 9 bases identical to TRBD1. The CDR3 totals 15 residues. V shed 4 bases, J shed 6 bases, and the junction held 13 bases outside the gene matches. The germline gives CDR1 SQVTM, CDR2 ANQGSEA. CDR3 in DNA: TGCAGCGTTGTGAGCAAGGACAGGGGCTTGGGCGAGCAGTACTTC. It translates to CSVVSKDRGLGEQYF.

This clone has just a few counts. The chain carries TRBV15 and TRBJ1-2; no definite D call. The CDR3 has 15 residues. V lost 3 bases to trimming and J lost 4 bases, with 15 bases between them. Per the germline V gene, CDR1 is LNHNV and CDR2 is YYDKDF (reference sequence). CDR3 protein: CATSSGQTGSYGYTF. In DNA form, the CDR3 reads TGTGCCACCAGCAGTGGCCAGACGGGGAGCTATGGCTACACCTTC. The whole variable domain, remainder taken from reference TRBV15 and TRBJ1-2, is DAMVIQNPRYQVTQFGKPVTLSCSQTLNHNVMYWYQQKSSQAPKLLFHYYDKDFNNEADTPDNFQSRRPNTSFCFLDIRSPGLGDTAMYLCATSSGQTGSYGYTFGSGTRLTVV.

This clone appeared once. The genes are TRBV7-9 and TRBJ1-6; D not certain. Trimming pared 1 base from V and 9 bases from J, leaving 10 bases between. The CDR3 totals 14 residues. CDR1 and CDR2 from the germline V gene are SEHNR and FQNEAQ (reference sequence). For the CDR3, the DNA is TGTGCCAGCAGCTTAGGGCAGGCTCTTTCACCCCTCCACTTT. Residues: CASSLGQALSPLHF.

This chain joins TRBV18 and TRBJ1-1, with TRBD1 as a possible D gene (6 bases). The germline gives CDR1 KGHSH, CDR2 LQKENI. The length of the CDR3 is 15 residues. V dropped 2 bases and J dropped 1 base, with 11 bases sitting between them. The CDR3 region has the DNA TGTGCCAGCTCACCATCAGGACAGCCGAACACTGAAGCTTTCTTT. Amino acid sequence: CASSPSGQPNTEAFF. Complete variable domain (other parts from reference TRBV18 and TRBJ1-1): NAGVMQNPRHLVRRRGQEARLRCSPMKGHSHVYWYRQLPEEGLKFMVYLQKENIIDESGMPKERFSAEFPKEGPSILRIQQVVRGDSAAYFCASSPSGQPNTEAFFGQGTRLTVV.

The rearrangement uses TRBV7-9 and TRBJ2-7; D possibly uses TRBD1 or TRBD2 (7 bases each). The germline V and J ends were trimmed by 1 base and 6 bases, with 13 bases remaining between them. The germline V gene has CDR1 SEHNR and CDR2 FQNEAQ (reference sequence). The CDR3 runs to 14 residues. CDR3 DNA: TGTGCCAGCAGCTTAGATCGCAGGGGGGGCGAGCAGTACTTC. Protein product: CASSLDRRGGEQYF.

V is TRBV18 and J is TRBJ1-1; possibly TRBD1 for D (5 bases). Looked up from germline, CDR1 is KGHSH and CDR2 is LQKENI. Deletions cut 2 bases from V and 5 bases from J, with 12 bases between. This CDR3 region has 14 residues. CDR3 in amino acids: CASSPEQGGTEAFF. CDR3 DNA sequence: TGTGCCAGCTCACCAGAGCAGGGAGGGACTGAAGCTTTCTTT. The complete variable domain, with remaining parts taken from reference TRBV18 and TRBJ1-1, reads NAGVMQNPRHLVRRRGQEARLRCSPMKGHSHVYWYRQLPEEGLKFMVYLQKENIIDESGMPKERFSAEFPKEGPSILRIQQVVRGDSAAYFCASSPEQGGTEAFFGQGTRLTVV.

Only a few counts were recorded for this clone. The chain's CDR3 is CASSSGLRGTEAFF. The CDR3 DNA reads as TGCGCCAGCAGCTCCGGACTCAGGGGGACTGAAGCTTTCTTT. This rearrangement joins TRBV5-1 to TRBJ1-1; 7 nucleotides align to TRBD1. The CDR3 contains 14 residues. CDR1 SGHRS and CDR2 YFSETQ come from the germline V gene. The V gene end was trimmed by 3 bases and the J gene end by 5 bases; junction bases not matched to a gene: 7.

In DNA, the CDR3 is TGCGCCAGCAGCTTGGCCGCGGGAGTCTTAGGGAATGAGCAGTTCTTC. Residues: CASSLAAGVLGNEQFF. V usage is TRBV5-1 and J usage is TRBJ2-1; 7 bases match TRBD2. J lost 7 bases, V lost 0 bases, and 10 bases had no gene match. The V gene's germline CDR1 is SGHRS and CDR2 YFSETQ. This CDR3 has 16 amino acids.

This chain uses TRBV30 with TRBJ2-6; unclear D gene. This CDR3 has 13 amino acids. V lost 0 bases to trimming and J lost 4 bases, with 4 bases between them. Germline V gene data show CDR1 as GTSNPN and CDR2 as SVGIG (reference sequence). In DNA form, the CDR3 reads TGTGCCTGGAGTGTCATGGGGGCCAACGTCCTGACTTTC. It specifies CAWSVMGANVLTF.

The chain recombines TRBV5-1 with TRBJ1-4, with 9 bases lining up with TRBD1. Germline-derived CDR1 and CDR2 are SGHRS and YFSETQ. The junction had 4 bases not matched to a gene; V was cut back by 2 bases and J by 8 bases. This CDR3 contains 14 residues. CDR3 DNA: TGCGCCAGCAGCTTACGGACAGGGGACGAAAAACTGTTTTTT. Encoded protein: CASSLRTGDEKLFF. The full variable domain, completed using reference TRBV5-1 and TRBJ1-4, is KAGVTQTPRYLIKTRGQQVTLSCSPISGHRSVSWYQQTPGQGLQFLFEYFSETQRNKGNFPGRFSGRQFSNSRSEMNVSTLELGDSALYLCASSLRTGDEKLFFGSGTQLSVL.

This sequence joins TRBV6-5 and TRBJ1-3; D is perhaps TRBD1 (5 bases). This CDR3 is 15 amino acids long. Trimming left V 1 base short and J 7 bases short, with 14 bases between. Per the germline V gene, CDR1 is MNHEY and CDR2 is SVGAGI. CDR3 region: CASSYLASGTNTIYF. The CDR3, as DNA: TGTGCCAGCAGTTACTTGGCCAGCGGGACTAACACCATATATTTT.

The J gene is TRBJ2-5, the V gene TRBV6-5, with TRBD2 matching over 11 bases. The trim removed 7 bases at V and 3 bases at J, leaving 7 bases unmatched. From germline, CDR1 is MNHEY and CDR2 SVGAGI. The length of the CDR3 is 15 residues. Here the CDR3 DNA reads TGTGCCAGCAATCAGTTACTAGCGGGGGAAGAGACCCAGTACTTC. Its protein is CASNQLLAGEETQYF.